These 32 T cell receptor beta chains were all obtained from the same sample, sequenced in a study of blood T cell repertoires in COVID-19. Clones were sequenced by immunoSEQ multiplex PCR, and TCRdb holds only the in-frame ones, with some missing. The table records 250,000 to 350,000 clones, about 89% of them present only once. The material sequenced was PBMCs or T cells enriched from blood (not recorded which). These receptors came from a woman aged 25-40 years who had recovered from COVID-19.

In DNA form, the CDR3 reads TGTGCCAGCAGCTTCCTCGGGACAGGGGATTCACCCCTCCACTTT. Translating it yields CASSFLGTGDSPLHF. V is TRBV11-2 and J is TRBJ1-6; TRBD1 matches 10 bases. This CDR3 is 15 amino acids long. Trimming removed 3 bases from V and 8 bases from J; junction bases left unmatched: 4. CDR1 and CDR2 from the germline V gene are SGHAT and FQNNGV.

The J gene is TRBJ1-5, the V gene TRBV5-6; D is undetermined. The germline V gene encodes CDR1 SGHDT and CDR2 YYEEEE. Trimming left V 2 bases short and J 0 bases short, with 6 bases between. The CDR3 spans 14 residues. The CDR3 loop is CASSLTYSNQPQHF. The DNA for the CDR3 is TGTGCCAGCAGCTTAACATATAGCAATCAGCCCCAGCATTTT.

The CDR3 DNA follows: TGTGCCTGGAGTGTACCAGGGGTCGGGGAGCTGTTTTTT. It encodes CAWSVPGVGELFF. This rearrangement joins TRBV30 to TRBJ2-2; TRBD1 is a possible D gene (6 bases). This CDR3 region has 13 residues. Germline V CDR1 and CDR2: GTSNPN, SVGIG (reference sequence). Trimming removed 0 bases at V and 7 bases at J, with 9 bases between.

This sequence joins TRBV3-1 (or the pseudogene TRBV3-2) and TRBJ2-1; D is unclear. There are 13 residues in the CDR3. The V and J ends lost 2 bases and 9 bases respectively, with 11 bases between them. The germline V gene has CDR1 LGHDT and CDR2 YNNKEL (reference sequence). The CDR3 loop is CASSQYNPGEQFF. CDR3 DNA: TGTGCCAGCAGCCAATATAATCCGGGTGAGCAGTTCTTC.

The CDR3 is CASRKAGELGEKLFF. The CDR3, as DNA: TGTGCCAGCAGGAAAGCAGGGGAATTAGGTGAAAAACTGTTTTTT. The chain is built from TRBV5-6 and TRBJ1-4; D perhaps matches TRBD1 (6 bases). Trimming stripped 5 bases from V and 7 bases from J, with 18 bases between. The germline V gene encodes CDR1 SGHDT and CDR2 YYEEEE. This CDR3 contains 15 residues. The whole variable domain, remainder taken from reference TRBV5-6 and TRBJ1-4, is DAGVTQSPTHLIKTRGQQVTLRCSPKSGHDTVSWYQQALGQGPQFIFQYYEEEERQRGNFPDRFSGHQFPNYSSELNVNALLLGDSALYLCASRKAGELGEKLFFGSGTQLSVL.

The chain combines TRBV14 with TRBJ2-1, with TRBD2 matching 11 bases. This CDR3 has 17 amino acids. Germline V lookup: CDR1 SGHDN, CDR2 FVKESK. Trimming removed 4 bases from V and 9 bases from J; junction bases left unmatched: 14. The CDR3 DNA follows: TGTGCCAGCAGCCTGCGGCTAGCGGGGGGTCCCCCTCCTGAGCAGTTCTTC. This sequence encodes CASSLRLAGGPPPEQFF.

V usage is TRBV5-5 and J usage is TRBJ2-7; 7 positions match TRBD1. The junction had 5 bases not matched to a gene; V was cut back by 0 bases and J by 5 bases. CDR3 length: 14 residues. CDR1 is SGHKS, CDR2 YYEKEE, per germline (reference sequence). The CDR3: CASSLGDRVHEQYF. CDR3 sequence (DNA): TGTGCCAGCAGCTTGGGCGACAGGGTCCACGAGCAGTACTTC.

The V and J genes are TRBV4-3 and TRBJ1-6, with a weak D call TRBD1 (5 bases). The CDR3 spans 15 residues. Trimming removed 6 bases at V and 6 bases at J, with 15 bases between. Germline loops: CDR1 LGHNA, CDR2 YSLEER. In DNA form, the CDR3 reads TGCGCCAGCAGGCAATCCCGGGACTTTAATTCACCCCTCCACTTT. Its translation is CASRQSRDFNSPLHF.

The rearrangement joins TRBV30 to TRBJ1-1; 8 positions agree with TRBD1. V lost 3 bases, J lost 5 bases, and 8 bases stayed unmatched. This CDR3 has 14 amino acids. Germline values: CDR1 GTSNPN, CDR2 SVGIG (reference sequence). The CDR3, as DNA: TGTGCCTGGAGCTCTGGACAGGGAGTGACTGAAGCTTTCTTT. Translating gives CAWSSGQGVTEAFF.

This rearrangement joins TRBV6-5 to TRBJ2-7; D is unresolved. Per germline, CDR1 MNHEY and CDR2 SVGAGI. Trimming removed 2 bases at V and 2 bases at J, with 10 bases between. The CDR3 has 14 residues. The chain's CDR3 is CASSYGSGPYEQYF. The CDR3 nucleotides read TGTGCCAGCAGTTACGGTTCCGGTCCCTACGAGCAGTACTTC.

The rearrangement uses TRBV5-1 and TRBJ1-2; 8 bases line up with TRBD1. Germline V gives CDR1 SGHRS, CDR2 YFSETQ. With V trimmed by 4 bases and J by 4 bases, 9 bases remained unmatched. The CDR3 spans 15 residues. The CDR3 sequence is CASSDTGGLSYGYTF. The CDR3 DNA is TGCGCCAGCAGCGACACAGGGGGGTTAAGCTATGGCTACACCTTC. Full variable domain (outside the CDR3, taken from reference TRBV5-1 and TRBJ1-2): KAGVTQTPRYLIKTRGQQVTLSCSPISGHRSVSWYQQTPGQGLQFLFEYFSETQRNKGNFPGRFSGRQFSNSRSEMNVSTLELGDSALYLCASSDTGGLSYGYTFGSGTRLTVV.

This clone came up once. The gene calls are TRBV19 and TRBJ2-1, with 10 bases lining up with TRBD2. Germline V CDR1 and CDR2: LNHDA, SQIVND (reference sequence). Losses at the gene ends were 7 bases for V and 6 bases for J; bases not matched to a gene: 9. The CDR3 is 15 residues long. The CDR3 nucleotides are TGTGCCAGTACCGAAACTAGGACTAGCGGCAATGAGCAGTTCTTC. It codes for CASTETRTSGNEQFF.

The rearrangement uses TRBV5-1 and TRBJ1-1; tentative D call: TRBD1 (5 bases). V was shortened by 4 bases and J by 1 base, with 8 bases between the two germline ends. Germline V gives CDR1 SGHRS, CDR2 YFSETQ. The CDR3 contains 13 residues. The chain's CDR3 is CASSQTGNTEAFF. CDR3 nucleotides: TGCGCCAGCAGCCAAACAGGGAACACTGAAGCTTTCTTT. The entire variable domain, with the rest obtained from reference TRBV5-1 and TRBJ1-1, is as follows: KAGVTQTPRYLIKTRGQQVTLSCSPISGHRSVSWYQQTPGQGLQFLFEYFSETQRNKGNFPGRFSGRQFSNSRSEMNVSTLELGDSALYLCASSQTGNTEAFFGQGTRLTVV.

The rearrangement links TRBV10-1 to TRBJ1-5, with a possible D match to TRBD1 (5 bases). CDR3 length: 12 residues. CDR1 is WNHNN and CDR2 is SYGVQD in the germline V gene (reference sequence). Deletions cut 0 bases from V and 10 bases from J, with 7 bases between. This CDR3 is CASSESTGPQHF. In DNA form, the CDR3 reads TGCGCCAGCAGTGAGTCTACAGGACCCCAGCATTTT.

This clone occurred a few times. CDR3 amino acids: CASSLSRWDSSYEQYF. The CDR3 nucleotides are TGTGCCAGCAGCTTGTCTCGCTGGGACAGCTCCTACGAGCAGTACTTC. The J gene is TRBJ2-7, the V gene TRBV13; 7 nucleotides line up with TRBD1. The CDR3 is 16 amino acids. Germline V CDR1 and CDR2: PRHDT, FYEKMQ (reference sequence). V was pared by 3 bases and J by 0 bases, with 8 bases of the junction left unmatched.

The genes are TRBV5-4 and TRBJ2-2; TRBD2 matches 8 bases. This CDR3 is 16 amino acids long. J gave up 2 bases and V 0 bases, and 3 bases lay outside the gene matches. Germline CDR1 reads SGHNT; CDR2 reads YYREEE (reference sequence). The CDR3 bases are TGTGCCAGCAGCTTGGATGGGACTAGAAACACCGGGGAGCTGTTTTTT. This codes for CASSLDGTRNTGELFF.

V is TRBV7-9 and J is TRBJ2-5, with a tentative D call TRBD2 (6 bases). Per germline, CDR1 SEHNR and CDR2 FQNEAQ (reference sequence). The CDR3 contains 13 residues. The V and J ends lost 5 bases and 5 bases respectively, with 12 bases between them. CDR3 region: CASSPRGLETQYF. CDR3 DNA sequence: TGTGCCAGCAGCCCTAGGGGACTGGAGACCCAGTACTTC.

The table lists this clone with a few counts. This sequence joins TRBV7-2 and TRBJ2-7; TRBD2 agrees at 9 bases. Per germline, CDR1 SGHTA and CDR2 FQGNSA. Trimming at V came to 5 bases and at J to 5 bases, leaving 10 bases not matched to a gene. This CDR3 comprises 15 residues. The CDR3 DNA reads TGTGCCAGCAGCCTAACGGGGGCGGGGGGGCACGAGCAGTACTTC. Translation gives CASSLTGAGGHEQYF.

The chain carries TRBV7-2 and TRBJ2-5, with TRBD2 matching 7 bases. Germline CDR1 is SGHTA and CDR2 is FQGNSA. The CDR3 length is 15 residues. Unmatched junction bases numbered 7, after V lost 1 base and J lost 5 bases. CDR3 residues: CASSLDGHGGETQYF. The CDR3 DNA reads as TGTGCCAGCAGCTTAGACGGCCACGGGGGGGAGACCCAGTACTTC. The full variable domain, completed using reference TRBV7-2 and TRBJ2-5, is GAGVSQSPSNKVTEKGKDVELRCDPISGHTALYWYRQSLGQGLEFLIYFQGNSAPDKSGLPSDRFSAERTGGSVSTLTIQRTQQEDSAVYLCASSLDGHGGETQYFGPGTRLLVL.

The CDR3 bases are TGTGCCAGCAGCCGGGACATCGGGGACACCGGGGAGCTGTTTTTT. It is translated as CASSRDIGDTGELFF. The gene calls are TRBV7-9 and TRBJ2-2; D perhaps matches TRBD1 (6 bases). The length of the CDR3 is 15 residues. Germline CDR1 and CDR2: SEHNR and FQNEAQ (reference sequence). Between the trimmed V and J ends, which lost 5 bases and 3 bases, there was a span of 13 bases.

This clone was seen just once. The chain joins TRBV19 to TRBJ2-4; 8 nucleotides align to TRBD2. CDR1 is LNHDA and CDR2 is SQIVND in the germline V gene (reference sequence). V lost 4 bases, J lost 6 bases, and 8 bases stayed unmatched. The CDR3 consists of 15 residues. DNA for the CDR3: TGTGCCAGTAGTACCTACGGGGGGGCCGCAAACATTCAGTACTTC. It encodes CASSTYGGAANIQYF. The entire variable domain, with the rest obtained from reference TRBV19 and TRBJ2-4, is as follows: DGGITQSPKYLFRKEGQNVTLSCEQNLNHDAMYWYRQDPGQGLRLIYYSQIVNDFQKGDIAEGYSVSREKKESFPLTVTSAQKNPTAFYLCASSTYGGAANIQYFGAGTRLSVL.

V is TRBV30 and J is TRBJ2-4; D perhaps matches TRBD2 (6 bases). Trimming took 5 bases from V and 7 from J, leaving 15 bases between them. Germline CDR1 and CDR2: GTSNPN and SVGIG (reference sequence). This CDR3 spans 13 amino acids. CDR3 protein: CAWSTGLRNIQYF. CDR3 in DNA: TGTGCCTGGTCAACGGGACTTAGGAACATTCAGTACTTC.

This clone was counted a single time. The genes are TRBV18 and TRBJ1-5; possible D gene TRBD1, 5 bases. Germline CDR1 is KGHSH and CDR2 is LQKENI. Trimming left V 4 bases short and J 0 bases short, with 10 bases between. The CDR3 covers 15 residues. CDR3 nucleotide sequence: TGTGCCAGCTCACGTCAGGGCAATAGCAATCAGCCCCAGCATTTT. Translated: CASSRQGNSNQPQHF.

The rearrangement links TRBV6-2 or TRBV6-3 to TRBJ2-7; weak D call: TRBD1 (6 bases). The V gene lost 6 bases and the J gene lost 5 bases, with 20 bases spanning the gap. Germline-derived CDR1 and CDR2 are MNHEY and SVGEGT. This CDR3 has 15 residues. This CDR3 is CASSTTSRGLDEQYF. The CDR3 nucleotides are TGTGCCAGCAGCACAACCTCCAGGGGTCTGGACGAGCAGTACTTC.

The chain employs TRBV11-2 and TRBJ1-3; D might be TRBD1 (5 bases). The CDR3 has 14 amino acids. Trimming removed 5 bases at V and 3 bases at J, with 11 bases between. CDR1 and CDR2 (germline): SGHAT, FQNNGV. The CDR3 protein is CASSQTGDGNTIYF. The CDR3 coding sequence is TGTGCCAGCAGCCAAACGGGGGATGGAAACACCATATATTTT.

The chain uses TRBV20-1 and TRBJ2-1; D remains unclear. The CDR3 contains 15 residues. The germline V and J ends were trimmed by 3 bases and 0 bases, with 12 bases remaining between them. Per germline, CDR1 DFQATT and CDR2 SNEGSKA (reference sequence). DNA for the CDR3: TGCAGTGCTAGTAGAGGTCCGAGCTCCTACAATGAGCAGTTCTTC. Translation: CSASRGPSSYNEQFF.

V usage is TRBV7-2 and J usage is TRBJ2-4; 8 bases align to TRBD2. V lost 5 bases and J lost 8; bases outside the gene matches: 11. This CDR3 has 15 amino acids. Germline V gene lookup returns CDR1 SGHTA and CDR2 FQGNSA. The DNA for the CDR3 is TGTGCCAGCAGCCCACTCGGCGGGGGGAGTTACATTCAGTACTTC. This encodes CASSPLGGGSYIQYF.

The chain employs TRBV24-1 and TRBJ1-1, with D possibly matching TRBD1 (6 bases). The CDR3 sequence is 9 residues long. Looked up from germline, CDR1 is KGHDR and CDR2 is SFDVKD. V lost 12 bases to trimming and J lost 9 bases, with 10 bases between them. The CDR3: CAGGGQAFF. CDR3 nucleotides: TGTGCCGGGGGGGGGCAAGCTTTCTTT.

This CDR3 reads CASSPLRGSEQYF. The CDR3 DNA follows: TGCGCCAGCAGCCCCCTTAGGGGATCGGAGCAGTACTTC. The V gene is TRBV5-1, the J gene TRBJ2-7, with D possibly matching TRBD1 (5 bases). Deletions cut 4 bases from V and 7 bases from J, with 15 bases between. This CDR3 region has 13 residues. CDR1 and CDR2 (germline): SGHRS, YFSETQ.

This clone was recorded once. The rearrangement links TRBV20-1 to TRBJ1-5; 7 positions match TRBD1. The CDR3 sequence is 15 residues long. The J segment lost 7 bases and the V segment lost 3 bases, leaving 12 bases of the junction unmatched. Germline V gene data show CDR1 as DFQATT and CDR2 as SNEGSKA (reference sequence). CDR3 in amino acids: CSASVGTVGEQPQHF. The DNA of the CDR3 is TGCAGTGCTAGTGTGGGGACAGTTGGAGAGCAGCCCCAGCATTTT.

The chain couples TRBV5-1 to TRBJ2-7, with 9 bases aligning to TRBD2. This CDR3 is built from 14 residues. With 5 bases clipped from V and 3 bases from J, the junction kept 6 bases outside the gene matches. Germline V gives CDR1 SGHRS, CDR2 YFSETQ. CDR3 region: CASSLAGVYYEQYF. The CDR3 DNA is TGCGCCAGCAGTTTAGCGGGGGTTTACTACGAGCAGTACTTC.

The chain carries TRBV7-9 and TRBJ1-1; D gene uncertain. This CDR3 spans 12 amino acids. CDR1 and CDR2 from the germline V gene are SEHNR and FQNEAQ (reference sequence). The V and J ends lost 8 bases and 1 base respectively, with 8 bases between them. The CDR3 coding sequence is TGTGCCAGCCAACTAGGGAACACTGAAGCTTTCTTT. This encodes CASQLGNTEAFF.